The present T cell receptor beta chain was sequenced within a study of T cell clones after liver transplantation. About the study: TCRbeta sequencing after a pre-transplant mixed lymphocyte reaction identified graft-donor-reactive clones, later tracked in post-transplant blood. Pre-transplant mixed lymphocyte reactions yielded third-party-reactive TCRbeta sequences as comparators for graft-donor-reactive sequences. Apart from a few HCV-positive recipients, transplants were for non-autoimmune, non-viral reasons.

Study-wide results and limits: Circulating graft-donor-reactive CD4 TCRbeta sequences fell significantly post-transplant in most of the 8 subjects.

Germline CDR1 MDHEN, CDR2 SYDVKM. Trimming took 6 bases from V and 6 from J, leaving 15 bases between them. The CDR3 has 14 amino acids. Assay: immunoSEQ multiplex PCR; the TCRdb copy retains only in-frame clones and omits some. The table has 45,000 to 55,000 clones, around 85% seen once. Worth noting for this clone: The antigen remains unidentified.

The J gene is TRBJ1-5, the V gene TRBV28; the D gene is possibly TRBD1 (5 bases). The receptor's source is a human donor who received a liver transplant. Sequenced material: CD4+ T cells from blood, taken before liver transplant. The CDR3 protein is CASSVGGTGQPQHF. Written as DNA, the CDR3 is TGTGCCAGCAGCGTGGGGGGGACGGGTCAGCCCCAGCATTTT.